The source of this T cell receptor beta chain is a study of CXCR3-negative and CXCR3-positive naive CD8 T cells. The study, taken as a whole, reports: CXCR3-negative naive cells had less hydrophobic TRB CDR3s than did CXCR3-positive naive cells. Much lower diversity was found in memory CD8+ cells, while both naive subsets had comparably high diversity. Naive CXCR3-negative cells resembled naive CXCR3-positive cells in TRBV-TRBJ usage; memory cells differed.

Comments on this clonotype: Its antigen is undetermined.

Each TRB cDNA library was prepared by 5' RACE (with UMI labels). TCRdb reprocessed the 5' RACE reads and stores each CDR3 protein as one record, lacking DNA. The specimen's table records around 60,000 distinct CDR3 sequences. This receptor was identified in a human donor in good health. Some clones in this sample may be carry-over from other donors' samples. The source material was naive CXCR3+ CD8+ T cells from blood. Subset described: CD45RO-CCR7+CD27+CD95- naive CD8+ T cells expressing CXCR3 (TNR3+).

The CDR3 loop is CASSPFGPVHGTEAFF. The rearrangement links TRBV6-2 or TRBV6-3 to TRBJ1-1. The CDR3 extends over 16 amino acids. Germline CDR1 MNHEY, CDR2 SVGEGT.